The TCR beta chain under discussion was sequenced for a study of T cell responses to AZD1222 COVID-19 vaccine. Broader study findings: Among the donors, most were white British and more were female, and clonal diversity was possibly underestimated. The span of vaccine-associated CD4 TCRs extended across spike, with dominance at 160-218 and 743-854.

Sequencing used immunoSEQ multiplex PCR; TCRdb keeps in-frame clones, though not all of them. The sample holds over 90,000 clones, about 87% seen once. The CDR3 spans 12 residues. Germline V gives CDR1 MDHEN, CDR2 SYDVKM. Trimming took off 5 bases at V and 7 bases at J, with 8 bases between the two ends. In regard to this clone: Its antigen remains unidentified.

This chain connects TRBV28 to TRBJ2-2; D is uncertain. The TCR sequence derives from an adult in good health. The sequencing used peripheral blood, collected on day 0 of AZD1222 vaccination. As DNA, the CDR3 is TGTGCCAGCAGTGCTTCCGTCGGGGAGCTGTTTTTT. This translates into CASSASVGELFF.